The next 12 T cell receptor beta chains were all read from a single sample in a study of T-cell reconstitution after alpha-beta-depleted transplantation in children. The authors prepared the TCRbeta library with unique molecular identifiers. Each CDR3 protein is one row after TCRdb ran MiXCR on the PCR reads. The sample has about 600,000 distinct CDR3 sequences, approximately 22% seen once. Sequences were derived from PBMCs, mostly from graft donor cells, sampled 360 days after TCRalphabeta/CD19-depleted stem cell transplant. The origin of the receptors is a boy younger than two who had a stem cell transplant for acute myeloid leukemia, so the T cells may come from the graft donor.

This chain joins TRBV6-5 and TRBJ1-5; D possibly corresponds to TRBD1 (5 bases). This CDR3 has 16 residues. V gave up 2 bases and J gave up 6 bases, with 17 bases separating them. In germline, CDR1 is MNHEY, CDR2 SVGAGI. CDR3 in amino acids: CASSYGGTSAPQPQHF. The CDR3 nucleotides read TGTGCCAGCAGTTACGGGGGAACTTCAGCCCCTCAGCCCCAGCATTTT.

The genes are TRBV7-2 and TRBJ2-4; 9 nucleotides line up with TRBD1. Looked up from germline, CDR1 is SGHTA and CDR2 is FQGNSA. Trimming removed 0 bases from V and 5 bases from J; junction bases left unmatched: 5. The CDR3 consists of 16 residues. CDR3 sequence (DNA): TGTGCCAGCAGCTTAGCGCAAGGACAGGGGCAAAACATTCAGTACTTC. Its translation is CASSLAQGQGQNIQYF.

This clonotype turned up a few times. The CDR3 reads CASSLFGGKLAKNIQYF. CDR3 bases: TGTGCCAGCAGCTTGTTTGGGGGAAAACTAGCCAAAAACATTCAGTACTTC. The chain is built from TRBV7-2 and TRBJ2-4, with D tentatively TRBD1 or TRBD2 (5 bases each). V was pared by 3 bases and J by 0 bases, with 15 bases between. The germline V gene encodes CDR1 SGHTA and CDR2 FQGNSA. This CDR3 spans 17 amino acids.

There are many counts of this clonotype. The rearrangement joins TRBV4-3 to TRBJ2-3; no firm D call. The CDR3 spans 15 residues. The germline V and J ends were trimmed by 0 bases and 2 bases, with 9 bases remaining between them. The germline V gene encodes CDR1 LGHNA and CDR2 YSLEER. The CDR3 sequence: CASSQEAQFTDTQYF. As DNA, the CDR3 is TGCGCCAGCAGCCAAGAGGCCCAATTCACAGATACGCAGTATTTT.

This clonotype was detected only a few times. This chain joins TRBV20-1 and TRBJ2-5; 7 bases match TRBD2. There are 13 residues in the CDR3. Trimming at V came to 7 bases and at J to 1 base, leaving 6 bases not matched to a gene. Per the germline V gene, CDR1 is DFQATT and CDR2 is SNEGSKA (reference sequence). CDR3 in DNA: TGCAGTGTTCCGGGGGGAGCCCAAGAGACCCAGTACTTC. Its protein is CSVPGGAQETQYF.

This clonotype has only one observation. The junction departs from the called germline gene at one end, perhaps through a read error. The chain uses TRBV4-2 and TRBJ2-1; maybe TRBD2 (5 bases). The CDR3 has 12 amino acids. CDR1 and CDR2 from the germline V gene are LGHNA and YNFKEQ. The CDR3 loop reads CARSLGVNEQFF. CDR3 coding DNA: TGTGCCAGGAGCCTCGGGGTGAATGAGCAGTTCTTC.

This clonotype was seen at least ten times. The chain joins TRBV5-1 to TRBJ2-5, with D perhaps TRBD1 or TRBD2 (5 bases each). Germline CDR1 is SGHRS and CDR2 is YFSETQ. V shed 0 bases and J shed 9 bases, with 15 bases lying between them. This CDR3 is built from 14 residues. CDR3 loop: CASSLEKGRGAQYF. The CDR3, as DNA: TGCGCCAGCAGCTTGGAGAAGGGGCGAGGGGCCCAGTACTTC.

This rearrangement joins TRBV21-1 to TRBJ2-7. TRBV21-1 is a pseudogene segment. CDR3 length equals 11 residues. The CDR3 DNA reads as TGTGCCAGCAGCATTTTCTACGAGCAGTACTTC. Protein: CASSIFYEQYF.

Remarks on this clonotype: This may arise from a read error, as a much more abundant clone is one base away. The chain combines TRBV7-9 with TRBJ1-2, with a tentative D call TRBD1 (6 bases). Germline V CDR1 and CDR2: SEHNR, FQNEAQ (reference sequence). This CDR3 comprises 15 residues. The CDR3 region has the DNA TGTGCCAGCAGCTTCAGCCGGGGACATCGTTTTGGCAACACCTTC. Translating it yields CASSFSRGHRFGNTF.

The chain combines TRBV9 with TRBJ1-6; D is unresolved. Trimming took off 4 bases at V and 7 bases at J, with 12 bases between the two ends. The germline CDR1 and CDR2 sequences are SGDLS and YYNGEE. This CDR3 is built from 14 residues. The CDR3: CASSLDLANSPLHF. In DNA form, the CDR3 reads TGTGCCAGCAGCCTAGACCTTGCAAATTCACCCCTCCACTTT.

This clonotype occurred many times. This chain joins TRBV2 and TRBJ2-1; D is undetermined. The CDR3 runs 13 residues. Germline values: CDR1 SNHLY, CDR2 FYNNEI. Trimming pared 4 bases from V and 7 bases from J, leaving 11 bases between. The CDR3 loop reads CASSVFQLNEQFF. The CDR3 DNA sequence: TGTGCCAGCAGTGTATTCCAGTTGAATGAGCAGTTCTTC.

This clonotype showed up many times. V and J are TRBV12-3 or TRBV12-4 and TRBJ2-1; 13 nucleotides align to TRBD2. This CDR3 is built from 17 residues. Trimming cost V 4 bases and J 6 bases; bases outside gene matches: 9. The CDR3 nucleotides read TGTGCCAGCAGTTCCCAAACTAGCGGGGGGGCGTTCAATGAGCAGTTCTTC. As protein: CASSSQTSGGAFNEQFF.